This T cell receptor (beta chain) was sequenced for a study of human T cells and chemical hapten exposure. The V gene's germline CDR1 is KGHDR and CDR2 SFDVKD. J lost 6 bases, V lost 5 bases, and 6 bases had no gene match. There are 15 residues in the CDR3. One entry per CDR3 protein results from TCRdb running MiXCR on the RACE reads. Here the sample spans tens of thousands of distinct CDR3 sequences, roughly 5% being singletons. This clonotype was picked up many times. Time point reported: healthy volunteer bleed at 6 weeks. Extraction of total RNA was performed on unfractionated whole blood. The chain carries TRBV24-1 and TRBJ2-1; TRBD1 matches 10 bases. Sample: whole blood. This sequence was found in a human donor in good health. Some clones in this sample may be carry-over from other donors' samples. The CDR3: CATSAPWTGGNEQFF. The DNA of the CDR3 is TGTGCCACCAGTGCTCCCTGGACAGGGGGCAATGAGCAGTTCTTC.